This TCR beta chain was documented in a study of molecular identifiers for immune sequencing clone quantification (dated by TCRdb to the late 2010s). General notes on the study: For a replicate experiment, RNA from roughly 18,000 or 92,000 naive CD8 T cells was divided into five aliquots, of which four were sequenced. This methods study benchmarked molecular-identifier clustering-based TCR repertoire sequencing (MIDCIRS) and TCR RNA copy counting, using CD8 T cells to do so.

What the research found in general, with its limitations: Clones above 20 RNA copies held over 98% of molecules in CMV-specific effector cells but under 1% in naive cells. Without barcode sub-clustering, chimeric consensus sequences inflated TCR diversity; chimeras reached as high as 47%. The naive libraries included spiked-in Jurkat TCR RNA (10 copies' worth), and this Jurkat TCR RNA is not part of the donor repertoire. Even against a background of 800,000 to 1,000,000 naive CD8 T cells, spiked-in Jurkat TCR RNA amounting to a single cell's worth was reported to be detectable. Identical TCR molecules sharing a barcode could cause highly expanded clone sizes to be underestimated. About three recovered TCR RNA copies per cell were obtained by modeling, versus around 10 by digital PCR, implying a capture efficiency of 30% to 35%.

The protocol used for the library was PCR. Sequencing took place on a NextSeq 500. Preparation of bulk TCR libraries followed a previously described approach, with the TCR primers listed in Table S5. Total RNA was purified with the Qiagen AllPrep DNA/RNA kit. Reads from multiple sequencing runs of the same library were pooled before analysis. Turning to the authors' computational methods: Reads were retained only if an exact TCR constant sequence was present, and the retained reads were trimmed to 150 nt and grouped according to their 12-nt molecular barcodes. Reads in each barcode group were sub-clustered using a 15% Levenshtein threshold, and a quality-weighted consensus sequence was built for each RNA molecule. Non-functional sequences were discarded, and so were lower-count sequences lying one edit away from another sequence. Barcode sub-clusters with fewer than 20% of the maximum read count were removed, based on fitting two negative binomial distributions. TCRdb ran its own pipeline on the public reads, namely fastp trimming at Q25 and MiXCR clone calling, and kept in-frame beta chains. One record per CDR3 amino acid sequence lists the most common genes and DNA. The V and J calls and clone size come from TCRdb's table, not from the authors' own analysis. The sample table contains some 680,000 distinct CDR3 sequences; only one count was recorded for approximately 24% of them. Together, the top ten hold about 0.8% of the sample.

About this clonotype itself: This clone's antigen is unknown. No per-base quality is available; no much larger clone lies one base away.

There are 16 amino acids in the CDR3, from cysteine to phenylalanine inclusive. The DNA shown is the 48-base CDR3, in frame from base 1. V and J lose 4 bases and 2 bases, and a span of 17 bases separates them. The germline V gene (reference sequence) sets CDR1 to SEHNR and CDR2 to FQNEAQ. Libraries of naive CD8 T cells were built from anywhere between about 19,000 and 1,100,000 sorted cells, with 10%, 30% or 50% of the purified RNA used. Naive CD8 T cells, defined as CD8+CD4-CCR7+CD45RA+, were FACS-sorted into RLT Plus buffer on a BD FACSAria II. To test detection sensitivity, Jurkat RNA equal to 9 to 10 TCR copies was added to samples of roughly 18,000-1,100,000 naive CD8 T cells. CD8 T cells were enriched with RosetteSep CD8+ T Cell Enrichment Cocktail and Ficoll-Paque, followed by ACK red cell lysis.

The TCR originated in a human donor in good health. Some libraries in this study had Jurkat cell RNA spiked in. Sequencing used naive CD8+ T cells from blood, with Jurkat cell RNA spiked in. The meaning of the sample's cell subset or site label: FACS-sorted CD8+CD4-CCR7+CD45RA+ naive T cells. Recombination connected TRBV7-9 to TRBJ1-2; the D region possibly corresponds to TRBD1 (6 bases align). The CDR3 sequence is CASSSTGRGGNYGYTF. The DNA sequence is TGTGCCAGCAGCTCCACAGGGCGGGGGGGGAACTATGGCTACACCTTC.